This T cell receptor beta chain was identified in a study of CD8 T cells in Susac syndrome. RNA amounts of roughly 0.5 to 1 ug underwent reverse transcription with random hexamers. Amplification of TCR beta CDR3 was carried out by immunoSEQ multiplex PCR, which covered 54 Vbeta and 13 Jbeta segments. MiXCR, run by TCRdb on the immunoSEQ multiplex PCR reads, gives a single entry per CDR3 protein. The table lists approximately 190,000 distinct CDR3 sequences, around 96% of them singletons. This clonotype was detected only once. The junction departs from germline at one end; a sequencing error may be responsible. Sequencing of TCR beta was undertaken in CD8+ and CD4+ T cells derived from blood. The multiple sclerosis controls were treatment-naive patients with relapsing-remitting disease that was stable or active. The origin of this receptor is a human donor with multiple sclerosis. Sequenced material: CD4+ T cells from PBMCs.

This CDR3 reads CASSVPGTGSYEQYF. The CDR3 coding sequence is TGCGCCAGCAGTGTTCCCGGGACAGGGTCCTACGAGCAGTACTTC. This chain links TRBV28 with TRBJ2-7, with 9 bases matching TRBD1. The CDR3 loop spans 15 amino acids. Germline values: CDR1 MDHEN, CDR2 SYDVKM. Full variable domain (remainder filled in from reference TRBV28 and TRBJ2-7): DVKVTQSSRYLVKRTGEKVFLECVQDMDHENMFWYRQDPGLGLRLIYFSYDVKMKEKGDIPEGYSVSREKKERFSLILESASTNQTSMYLCASSVPGTGSYEQYFGPGTRLTVT.